The 22 T cell receptor beta chains reported below all come from one sample, sequenced in a study of T-cell reconstitution after alpha-beta-depleted transplantation in children (TCRdb year 2016). The treatment or condition label of this sample denotes: allogeneic hematopoietic cell transplantation with graft depleted of TCRalphabeta T cells and CD19 B cells. Library construction relied on PCR. Reads for this sample came from an Illumina HiSeq 2500. Molecular barcoding was employed in the preparation of TCR libraries, with unique molecular identifiers being used to normalize TCRbeta repertoire quantification. TCRdb redid the processing of the public reads, applying fastp at Q25 and MiXCR, and retained in-frame beta chains. Each CDR3 protein appears once, grouped with its most common genes and DNA. This sample comprises 180,000 or so distinct CDR3 sequences, 6.3% of them detected only once. The leading ten clones occupy 4.5% of the sample.

This sample comprised PBMCs, obtained before TCRalphabeta/CD19-depleted stem cell transplant. Receptors originate from a girl less than two years old with combined immunodeficiency, due to receive a stem cell transplant.

This clonotype was recorded at least ten times. The chain joins TRBV6-2 or TRBV6-3 to TRBJ2-2; TRBD2 matches at 9 bases. This CDR3 has 16 amino acids. J gave up 3 bases and V 4 bases, and 6 bases lay outside the gene matches. Germline V gene lookup returns CDR1 MNHEY and CDR2 SVGEGT. In DNA, the CDR3 is TGTGCCAGCAGTTCTCGTCTAGCGGGGTACACCGGGGAGCTGTTTTTT. Protein sequence: CASSSRLAGYTGELFF.

This clonotype has a count of ten or more. The V gene is TRBV7-6, the J gene TRBJ1-1; D perhaps matches TRBD1 (5 bases). Germline V lookup: CDR1 SGHVS, CDR2 FNYEAQ. The CDR3 extends over 14 amino acids. V was trimmed by 4 bases and J by 1 base, leaving 10 bases between them. Here the CDR3 reads CASSSGVRNTEAFF. The CDR3 DNA reads as TGTGCCAGCAGCTCGGGGGTGAGGAACACTGAAGCTTTCTTT. The whole variable domain, remainder taken from reference TRBV7-6 and TRBJ1-1, is GAGVSQSPRYKVTKRGQDVALRCDPISGHVSLYWYRQALGQGPEFLTYFNYEAQQDKSGLPNDRFSAERPEGSISTLTIQRTEQRDSAMYRCASSSGVRNTEAFFGQGTRLTVV.

This clonotype appeared many times. V and J are TRBV28 and TRBJ2-5; D not resolved. The CDR3 consists of 13 residues. Germline V gives CDR1 MDHEN, CDR2 SYDVKM. Trimming took off 3 bases at V and 5 bases at J, with 10 bases between the two ends. In DNA, the CDR3 is TGTGCCAGCAGTTTTGACGGAGAGGAGACCCAGTACTTC. As protein: CASSFDGEETQYF.

This clonotype was seen many times. CDR3 DNA sequence: TGCAGTGCTGGAAGAGCTAACAGGGGGCAAGAGACCCAGTACTTC. The encoded protein is CSAGRANRGQETQYF. The chain combines TRBV20-1 with TRBJ2-5; TRBD1 matches at 8 bases. Per the germline V gene, CDR1 is DFQATT and CDR2 is SNEGSKA (reference sequence). The CDR3 totals 15 residues. Unmatched junction bases numbered 10, after V lost 5 bases and J lost 2 bases.

This clonotype was picked up many times. The chain carries TRBV20-1 and TRBJ2-1; 11 positions match TRBD2. CDR3 length: 17 residues. V trimming: 3 bases; J trimming: 4 bases; junction bases outside the gene matches: 11. CDR1 DFQATT and CDR2 SNEGSKA come from the germline V gene (reference sequence). CDR3 amino acids: CSASASSGLAEYNEQFF. CDR3 DNA: TGCAGTGCTAGTGCGTCCTCGGGACTAGCGGAATACAATGAGCAGTTCTTC.

The V and J genes are TRBV15 and TRBJ1-1; 7 positions match TRBD1. The germline V gene has CDR1 LNHNV and CDR2 YYDKDF (reference sequence). This CDR3 region has 15 residues. With 2 bases clipped from V and 3 bases from J, the junction kept 6 bases outside the gene matches. The CDR3 region is CATSRPTGKYTEAFF. DNA for the CDR3: TGTGCCACCAGCAGACCGACAGGGAAGTACACTGAAGCTTTCTTT.

This clonotype was detected many times. This sequence joins TRBV29-1 and TRBJ2-5; perhaps TRBD1 as D (6 bases). This CDR3 spans 15 amino acids. CDR1 and CDR2 (germline): SQVTM, ANQGSEA. V was pared by 4 bases and J by 0 bases, with 15 bases between. CDR3 nucleotide sequence: TGCAGCGTTGCGACAGGAGGAGTGTACCAAGAGACCCAGTACTTC. Translating it yields CSVATGGVYQETQYF. The full variable domain, in which reference TRBV29-1 and TRBJ2-5 provide the parts outside the CDR3, is SAVISQKPSRDICQRGTSLTIQCQVDSQVTMMFWYRQQPGQSLTLIATANQGSEATYESGFVIDKFPISRPNLTFSTLTVSNMSPEDSSIYLCSVATGGVYQETQYFGPGTRLLVL.

This clonotype was found many times. The rearrangement links TRBV5-1 to TRBJ2-1, with TRBD2 identical over 10 bases. After removal of 0 bases from V and 10 bases from J, the junction contained 7 bases not matched to a gene. The CDR3 spans 15 residues. CDR1 and CDR2 from the germline V gene are SGHRS and YFSETQ. The DNA for the CDR3 is TGCGCCAGCAGCTTGGTGTTAGCGGGGGGCAAAGAGCAGTTCTTC. Translating gives CASSLVLAGGKEQFF. The variable domain in full, completed from reference TRBV5-1 and TRBJ2-1, reads KAGVTQTPRYLIKTRGQQVTLSCSPISGHRSVSWYQQTPGQGLQFLFEYFSETQRNKGNFPGRFSGRQFSNSRSEMNVSTLELGDSALYLCASSLVLAGGKEQFFGPGTRLTVL.

This clonotype was picked up many times. This rearrangement joins TRBV4-3 to TRBJ2-7; maybe TRBD2 (5 bases). V was shortened by 0 bases and J by 5 bases, with 5 bases between the two germline ends. Looked up from germline, CDR1 is LGHNA and CDR2 is YSLEER. The CDR3 consists of 12 residues. The CDR3 protein is CASSQEGDEQYF. The DNA for the CDR3 is TGCGCCAGCAGCCAAGAGGGAGACGAGCAGTACTTC.

This clonotype showed up many times. The V and J genes are TRBV7-9 and TRBJ2-7; unclear D gene. Germline CDR1 and CDR2: SEHNR and FQNEAQ (reference sequence). This CDR3 spans 14 amino acids. Trimming stripped 0 bases from V and 4 bases from J, with 10 bases between. The CDR3 DNA is TGTGCCAGCAGCTTAGCATACAGAAGTTACGAGCAGTACTTC. Protein sequence: CASSLAYRSYEQYF.

This clonotype was detected ten times or more. DNA of the CDR3: TGTGCCAGCACCCGACTAGTAAGTGAGCAGTTCTTC. It yields the protein CASTRLVSEQFF. This sequence joins TRBV12-3 or TRBV12-4 and TRBJ2-1; D possibly corresponds to TRBD2 (6 bases). Trimming cost V 7 bases and J 9 bases, with 13 bases left between them. CDR3 length: 12 amino acids.

This clonotype was counted many times. The CDR3 DNA follows: TGCAGCGTTGTGGGTGGGAGCGAGCAGTACTTC. This encodes CSVVGGSEQYF. The V and J genes are TRBV29-1 and TRBJ2-7; D is possibly TRBD2 (5 bases). CDR1 and CDR2 (germline): SQVTM, ANQGSEA. V gave up 4 bases and J gave up 6 bases, with 10 bases separating them. The CDR3 is made up of 11 amino acids.

This clonotype was picked up many times. The chain joins TRBV20-1 to TRBJ1-1; TRBD1 is a possible D gene (5 bases). Germline V gene sequence: CDR1 DFQATT, CDR2 SNEGSKA (reference sequence). The CDR3 contains 14 residues. The V and J ends lost 6 bases and 3 bases respectively, with 17 bases between them. CDR3 sequence (DNA): TGCAGTGCCCTGGCAGGGTGGTTAGACACTGAAGCTTTCTTT. Residues: CSALAGWLDTEAFF.

This clonotype was picked up many times. This chain links TRBV7-6 with TRBJ2-5; no clear D gene. The CDR3 sequence is 13 residues long. V lost 2 bases and J lost 5, with 9 bases in between. Germline-derived CDR1 and CDR2 are SGHVS and FNYEAQ. The DNA for the CDR3 is TGTGCCAGCAGCTTAATGCTAGTGGAGACCCAGTACTTC. Amino acid sequence: CASSLMLVETQYF.

This clonotype was recorded many times. The chain recombines TRBV4-3 with TRBJ1-5; D not certain. There are 14 residues in the CDR3. Deletions cut 0 bases from V and 1 base from J, with 4 bases between. CDR1 LGHNA and CDR2 YSLEER come from the germline V gene. CDR3 sequence reads: CASSQDWSNQPQHF. CDR3 in DNA: TGCGCCAGCAGCCAAGATTGGAGCAATCAGCCCCAGCATTTT.

In its sample, this clonotype was seen many times. V gene TRBV6-2 or TRBV6-3 combines with J gene TRBJ1-1; no definite D call. The germline CDR1 and CDR2 sequences are MNHEY and SVGEGT. V was shortened by 3 bases and J by 0 bases, with 11 bases between the two germline ends. This CDR3 spans 15 amino acids. CDR3 bases: TGTGCCAGCAGTTATTATCCGATGATGAACACTGAAGCTTTCTTT. It specifies CASSYYPMMNTEAFF.

This clonotype was detected many times. The genes are TRBV12-3 or TRBV12-4 and TRBJ1-2; D is unresolved. CDR3 length: 12 residues. V lost 5 bases, J lost 8 bases, and 12 bases lay in between. CDR3 sequence reads: CASSAGMGGYTF. CDR3 DNA sequence: TGTGCCAGCAGTGCCGGGATGGGCGGCTACACCTTC.

In its sample, this clonotype was seen a few times. The chain is built from TRBV29-1 and TRBJ2-1; TRBD2 matches at 9 bases. J gave up 7 bases and V 3 bases, and 7 bases lay outside the gene matches. CDR3 length equals 14 residues. Looked up from germline, CDR1 is SQVTM and CDR2 is ANQGSEA. The chain's CDR3 is CSVETREGLNEQFF. CDR3 coding DNA: TGCAGCGTTGAGACGCGGGAGGGCCTGAATGAGCAGTTCTTC.

This clonotype was counted ten times or more. V usage is TRBV10-3 and J usage is TRBJ2-2; D is perhaps TRBD2 (6 bases). The germline V and J ends were trimmed by 9 bases and 1 base, with 12 bases remaining between them. Germline CDR1 reads ENHRY; CDR2 reads SYGVKD. This CDR3 is 14 amino acids long. The CDR3 sequence: CAIPLALNTGELFF. For the CDR3, the DNA is TGTGCCATACCGCTAGCGTTGAACACCGGGGAGCTGTTTTTT.

This clonotype was counted between two and nine times. The chain is built from TRBV7-2 and TRBJ2-1; 14 bases align to TRBD2. The J segment lost 8 bases and the V segment lost 0 bases, leaving 6 bases of the junction unmatched. Germline V gene sequence: CDR1 SGHTA, CDR2 FQGNSA. CDR3 length: 17 amino acids. CDR3 in amino acids: CASSLAGTSGSTDEQFF. CDR3 nucleotides: TGTGCCAGCAGCTTAGCTGGGACTAGCGGGAGTACCGATGAGCAGTTCTTC.

This chain joins TRBV11-1 and TRBJ2-6; TRBD2 matches at 13 bases. This CDR3 has 18 residues. J lost 0 bases, V lost 5 bases, and 4 bases had no gene match. Germline V CDR1 and CDR2: SGHAT, FQDESV (reference sequence). CDR3 sequence: CASSPRTSGSSGANVLTF. The CDR3 DNA reads TGTGCCAGCAGCCCCCGGACTAGCGGGAGCTCTGGGGCCAACGTCCTGACTTTC.

This clonotype was seen repeatedly, ten times or more. V is TRBV27 and J is TRBJ2-3; 7 positions match TRBD1. J was trimmed by 3 bases and V by 2 bases; bases with no gene match: 11. The germline CDR1 and CDR2 sequences are MNHEY and SMNVEV (reference sequence). This CDR3 contains 17 residues. The CDR3 sequence: CASSLRSQGVKTDTQYF. The DNA of the CDR3 is TGTGCCAGCAGTTTAAGATCCCAGGGGGTCAAGACAGATACGCAGTATTTT.